The 5 T cell receptor beta chains listed next were all sequenced from one sample in a study of blood T cells in healthy people across ages. A J-beta primer mix and a sample-barcoded 5' primer were used in a second PCR of roughly 7 to 12 cycles. TCRdb re-analysed the 5' RACE reads in MiXCR, keeping a single row per CDR3 protein. Seen here are about 800,000 distinct CDR3 sequences, roughly 50% observed once, and the top ten hold approximately 21%. Sequenced input: blood. The receptors shown here come from a man aged 25 to 40 in good health.

The J gene is TRBJ2-7, the V gene TRBV3-1; no clear D. The CDR3 loop spans 14 amino acids. Looked up from germline, CDR1 is LGHDT and CDR2 is YNNKEL (reference sequence). V lost 1 base to trimming and J lost 2 bases, with 9 bases between them. CDR3 loop: CASSQAHPAYEQYF. In DNA form, the CDR3 reads TGTGCCAGCAGCCAAGCACACCCCGCCTACGAGCAGTACTTC.

This chain joins TRBV27 and TRBJ1-2; D is unclear. The CDR3 is 13 amino acids. Germline CDR1 reads MNHEY; CDR2 reads SMNVEV (reference sequence). Trimming took off 8 bases at V and 6 bases at J, with 16 bases between the two ends. Here the CDR3 DNA reads TGTGCCAGCGCCCTGAGGGCGGAGAATGGCTACACCTTC. It codes for CASALRAENGYTF.

The rearrangement links TRBV20-1 to TRBJ1-2; 7 nucleotides line up with TRBD1. The V gene's germline CDR1 is DFQATT and CDR2 SNEGSKA (reference sequence). V trimming: 6 bases; J trimming: 7 bases; junction bases outside the gene matches: 11. This CDR3 has 13 amino acids. The CDR3 loop is CSAPGDRVGGYTF. For the CDR3, the DNA is TGCAGTGCGCCGGGAGACAGGGTCGGTGGCTACACCTTC.

The V call is TRBV12-3 or TRBV12-4, the J call TRBJ1-4; TRBD1 aligns across 7 bases. J gave up 12 bases and V 9 bases, and 13 bases lay outside the gene matches. CDR3 length: 13 amino acids. For the CDR3, the DNA is TGTGCCAGTCGAATTACTCAGGGGGAAGAACTGTTTTTT. Translating gives CASRITQGEELFF.

The J gene is TRBJ1-2, the V gene TRBV6-6, with D perhaps TRBD1 (5 bases). V lost 2 bases and J lost 6, with 10 bases in between. The CDR3 extends over 13 amino acids. The germline V gene has CDR1 MNHNY and CDR2 SVGAGI (reference sequence). The CDR3 bases are TGTGCCAGCAGTTACCGGGGGGTGGATGGCTACACCTTC. It translates to CASSYRGVDGYTF.